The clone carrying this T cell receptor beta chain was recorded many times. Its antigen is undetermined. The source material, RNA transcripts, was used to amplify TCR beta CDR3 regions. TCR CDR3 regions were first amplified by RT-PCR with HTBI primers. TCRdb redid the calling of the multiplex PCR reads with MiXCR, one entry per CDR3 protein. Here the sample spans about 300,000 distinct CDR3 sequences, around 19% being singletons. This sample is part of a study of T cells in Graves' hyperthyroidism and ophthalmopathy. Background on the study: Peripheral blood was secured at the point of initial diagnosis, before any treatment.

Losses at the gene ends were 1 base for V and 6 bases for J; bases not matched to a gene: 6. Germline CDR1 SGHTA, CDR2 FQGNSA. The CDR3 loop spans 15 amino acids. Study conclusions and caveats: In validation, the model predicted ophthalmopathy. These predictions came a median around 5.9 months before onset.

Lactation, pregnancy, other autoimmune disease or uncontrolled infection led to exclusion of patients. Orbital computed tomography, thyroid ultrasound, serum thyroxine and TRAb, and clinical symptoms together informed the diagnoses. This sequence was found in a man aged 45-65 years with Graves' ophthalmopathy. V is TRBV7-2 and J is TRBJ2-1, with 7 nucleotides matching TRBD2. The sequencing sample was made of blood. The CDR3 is CASSLGGGSLNEQFF. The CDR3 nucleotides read TGTGCCAGCAGCTTAGGGGGGGGATCTCTCAATGAGCAGTTCTTC.